Below, 28 T cell receptor beta chains from the same sample are listed, as sequenced in a study of T cell changes during pregnancy in multiple sclerosis. Here immunoSEQ multiplex PCR was the method, and the copy in TCRdb shows in-frame clones only, minus some. The repertoire includes around 30,000 clones, roughly 86% of them detected once, and 8% to 10% sits in the top ten. The sequenced sample was CD8+ T cells from peripheral blood mononuclear cells, obtained in the first trimester of pregnancy. The receptors derive from a female donor with multiple sclerosis, enrolled in a pregnancy study.

The sample holds one count of this clone. The rearrangement uses TRBV7-8 and TRBJ1-5, with D uncertain. Germline values: CDR1 SGHVS, CDR2 FQNEAQ. V dropped 1 base and J dropped 0 bases, with 7 bases sitting between them. This CDR3 has 15 residues. The CDR3 is CASSLEGDSNQPQHF. DNA of the CDR3: TGTGCCAGCAGCTTAGAGGGAGATAGCAATCAGCCCCAGCATTTT.

The rearrangement uses TRBV13 and TRBJ2-7; TRBD1 is a possible D gene (6 bases). The CDR3 totals 13 residues. In germline, CDR1 is PRHDT, CDR2 FYEKMQ (reference sequence). V lost 6 bases, J lost 9 bases, and 18 bases lay in between. CDR3 in amino acids: CASSQEGGVGQYF. The CDR3 DNA sequence: TGTGCCAGCAGTCAAGAAGGGGGAGTAGGGCAGTACTTC.

The chain recombines TRBV6-5 with TRBJ2-1; no clear D. V shed 0 bases and J shed 0 bases, with 6 bases lying between them. Germline V lookup: CDR1 MNHEY, CDR2 SVGAGI. The CDR3 extends over 15 amino acids. CDR3 sequence (DNA): TGTGCCAGCAGTTACTCGGCCAACTCCTACAATGAGCAGTTCTTC. It specifies CASSYSANSYNEQFF.

This chain joins TRBV11-2 and TRBJ2-1, with 9 bases that match TRBD2. The V gene end was trimmed by 0 bases and the J gene end by 7 bases; junction bases not matched to a gene: 13. This CDR3 spans 18 amino acids. The V gene's germline CDR1 is SGHAT and CDR2 FQNNGV. CDR3 sequence: CASSLDLAGELNMNEQFF. CDR3 DNA sequence: TGTGCCAGCAGCTTAGATTTAGCGGGGGAGCTTAATATGAATGAGCAGTTCTTC.

This chain links TRBV19 with TRBJ1-5, with 9 bases identical to TRBD1. V lost 4 bases to trimming and J lost 6 bases; unmatched junction nucleotides: 7. Germline values: CDR1 LNHDA, CDR2 SQIVND (reference sequence). CDR3 length: 15 amino acids. CDR3 nucleotides: TGTGCCAGTAGTAGGGACAGGGAAGGGGTTCAGCCCCAGCATTTT. Its translation is CASSRDREGVQPQHF. The complete variable domain, with remaining parts taken from reference TRBV19 and TRBJ1-5, reads DGGITQSPKYLFRKEGQNVTLSCEQNLNHDAMYWYRQDPGQGLRLIYYSQIVNDFQKGDIAEGYSVSREKKESFPLTVTSAQKNPTAFYLCASSRDREGVQPQHFGDGTRLSIL.

The chain links TRBV27 to TRBJ1-5; D is possibly TRBD1 (6 bases). Germline V gene sequence: CDR1 MNHEY, CDR2 SMNVEV (reference sequence). The ends were cut back, 8 bases at V and 0 bases at J, with 14 bases in the middle. The CDR3 runs 15 residues. The CDR3: CASGGRDISNQPQHF. Written as DNA, the CDR3 is TGTGCCAGCGGCGGCCGGGACATTAGCAATCAGCCCCAGCATTTT.

There are a few counts of this clone. The chain couples TRBV30 to TRBJ1-1; D call uncertain. The germline V and J ends were trimmed by 1 base and 2 bases, with 8 bases remaining between them. The length of the CDR3 is 13 residues. Per germline, CDR1 GTSNPN and CDR2 SVGIG (reference sequence). The chain's CDR3 is CAWSDIANTEAFF. CDR3 coding DNA: TGTGCCTGGAGTGATATAGCTAACACTGAAGCTTTCTTT.

This clone has just one count. The rearrangement joins TRBV6-1 to TRBJ1-5; 8 positions match TRBD1. This CDR3 has 16 residues. V lost 3 bases to trimming and J lost 3 bases; unmatched junction nucleotides: 7. Germline V gene sequence: CDR1 MNHNS, CDR2 SASEGT. CDR3 residues: CASSERPGQANQPQHF. Here the CDR3 DNA reads TGTGCCAGCAGTGAGCGTCCGGGACAGGCCAATCAGCCCCAGCATTTT.

The table lists this clone with a count of one. The chain recombines TRBV11-1 with TRBJ2-3; TRBD1 aligns across 7 bases. The CDR3 has 17 amino acids. Germline V gene lookup returns CDR1 SGHAT and CDR2 FQDESV (reference sequence). Losses at the gene ends were 5 bases for V and 2 bases for J; bases not matched to a gene: 13. The DNA of the CDR3 is TGTGCCAGCAGCCTAGGGACAGCAAAAGACATCACAGATACGCAGTATTTT. Its translation: CASSLGTAKDITDTQYF.

This clone was observed once. The V gene is TRBV7-9, the J gene TRBJ2-7; 9 bases line up with TRBD1. This CDR3 contains 15 residues. Per the germline V gene, CDR1 is SEHNR and CDR2 is FQNEAQ (reference sequence). Losses at the gene ends were 5 bases for V and 4 bases for J; bases not matched to a gene: 9. The CDR3 nucleotides read TGTGCCAGCAGCCACCGGGACAGGGAGGTGTACGAGCAGTACTTC. Amino acids: CASSHRDREVYEQYF. Variable domain in full (rest from reference TRBV7-9 and TRBJ2-7): DTGVSQNPRHKITKRGQNVTFRCDPISEHNRLYWYRQTLGQGPEFLTYFQNEAQLEKSRLLSDRFSAERPKGSFSTLEIQRTEQGDSAMYLCASSHRDREVYEQYFGPGTRLTVT.

The J gene is TRBJ2-7, the V gene TRBV11-2; D uncertain. Deletions cut 0 bases from V and 6 bases from J, with 6 bases between. The germline V gene encodes CDR1 SGHAT and CDR2 FQNNGV. There are 12 residues in the CDR3. CDR3 DNA: TGTGCCAGCAGCTTAGACCTGTCCGAGCAGTACTTC. This encodes CASSLDLSEQYF.

The V call is TRBV5-1, the J call TRBJ2-7, with 10 bases aligning to TRBD1. After removal of 4 bases from V and 4 bases from J, the junction contained 8 bases not matched to a gene. Germline V gene data show CDR1 as SGHRS and CDR2 as YFSETQ. CDR3 size: 15 residues. CDR3: CASSPAGTGEYEQYF. The CDR3, as DNA: TGCGCCAGCAGCCCCGCCGGGACAGGGGAATACGAGCAGTACTTC.

The V gene is TRBV4-1, the J gene TRBJ2-7, with 7 nucleotides matching TRBD1. This CDR3 is built from 14 residues. The germline gives CDR1 MGHRA, CDR2 YSYEKL. V shed 1 base, J shed 2 bases, and the junction held 2 bases outside the gene matches. The chain's CDR3 is CASSQGDSPYEQYF. The DNA of the CDR3 is TGCGCCAGCAGCCAAGGGGACAGTCCCTACGAGCAGTACTTC.

The gene calls are TRBV7-8 and TRBJ2-1; the D is unclear. Deletions cut 0 bases from V and 2 bases from J, with 11 bases between. The V gene's germline CDR1 is SGHVS and CDR2 FQNEAQ. CDR3 size: 16 residues. The CDR3 sequence: CASSLALGSTYNEQFF. CDR3 bases: TGTGCCAGCAGCTTAGCTCTCGGTTCTACCTACAATGAGCAGTTCTTC.

The rearrangement uses TRBV6-5 and TRBJ1-2; D is unresolved. The CDR3 runs 13 residues. V shed 0 bases and J shed 6 bases, with 8 bases lying between them. Germline CDR1 MNHEY, CDR2 SVGAGI. DNA for the CDR3: TGTGCCAGCAGTTACTCGATCAGTGATGGCTACACCTTC. This translates into CASSYSISDGYTF.

The chain has TRBV7-9 and TRBJ1-2, with 7 bases that match TRBD1. The germline gives CDR1 SEHNR, CDR2 FQNEAQ (reference sequence). Trimming at V came to 4 bases and at J to 8 bases, leaving 10 bases not matched to a gene. CDR3 size: 14 residues. For the CDR3, the DNA is TGTGCCAGCAGCTCGTATCCGACAGGGTACGGCTACACCTTC. Amino acids: CASSSYPTGYGYTF.

This chain links TRBV19 with TRBJ1-1; TRBD1 agrees at 7 bases. In germline, CDR1 is LNHDA, CDR2 SQIVND (reference sequence). V trimming: 8 bases; J trimming: 2 bases; junction bases outside the gene matches: 5. The CDR3 consists of 13 residues. CDR3 nucleotides: TGTGCCAGTGACAGGGTCCCTAACACTGAAGCTTTCTTT. Translating gives CASDRVPNTEAFF.

CDR3 region: CASSQGWAGGSYEQYF. Written as DNA, the CDR3 is TGCGCCAGCAGCCAAGGGTGGGCAGGGGGTTCCTACGAGCAGTACTTC. The chain uses TRBV4-3 and TRBJ2-7, with TRBD1 matching over 7 bases. In germline, CDR1 is LGHNA, CDR2 YSLEER. This CDR3 has 16 residues. Unmatched junction bases numbered 7, after V lost 1 base and J lost 1 base.

J is TRBJ1-2 and V is TRBV28; 11 bases fit TRBD1. This CDR3 has 14 amino acids. V was pared by 3 bases and J by 8 bases, with 5 bases of the junction left unmatched. Germline assignment: CDR1 MDHEN and CDR2 SYDVKM. DNA of the CDR3: TGTGCCAGCAGTTTGAGGGGACAGGGGGGCGGCTACACCTTC. Translation: CASSLRGQGGGYTF.

The chain employs TRBV19 and TRBJ2-1; 14 positions match TRBD2. The trim removed 5 bases at V and 9 bases at J, leaving 9 bases unmatched. The CDR3 loop spans 16 amino acids. Germline loops: CDR1 LNHDA, CDR2 SQIVND (reference sequence). CDR3 residues: CASSGGLAGDISEQFF. The CDR3 DNA is TGTGCCAGTAGTGGGGGACTAGCGGGAGATATTAGTGAGCAGTTCTTC.

This rearrangement joins TRBV5-1 to TRBJ2-5, with TRBD1 matching over 10 bases. With 7 bases clipped from V and 5 bases from J, the junction kept 5 bases outside the gene matches. The CDR3 spans 13 residues. Germline lookup yields CDR1 SGHRS and CDR2 YFSETQ. The CDR3, as DNA: TGCGCCAGCTGGGACAGGGGAATCGAGACCCAGTACTTC. Amino acid sequence: CASWDRGIETQYF.

The gene calls are TRBV27 and TRBJ1-1, with 8 bases lining up with TRBD1. V gave up 5 bases and J gave up 3 bases; unmatched junction bases: 8. The CDR3 is made up of 15 amino acids. Germline lookup yields CDR1 MNHEY and CDR2 SMNVEV (reference sequence). This CDR3 reads CASSLQTGVDTEAFF. CDR3 sequence (DNA): TGTGCCAGCAGTCTACAGACAGGGGTGGACACTGAAGCTTTCTTT.

J is TRBJ2-1 and V is TRBV27; TRBD1 agrees at 7 bases. The CDR3 is 16 amino acids. J lost 3 bases, V lost 6 bases, and 11 bases had no gene match. The germline gives CDR1 MNHEY, CDR2 SMNVEV (reference sequence). The CDR3 region is CASSSWDSLVYNEQFF. In nucleotides, the CDR3 is TGTGCCAGCAGCTCCTGGGACAGCCTCGTCTACAATGAGCAGTTCTTC.

J is TRBJ1-3 and V is TRBV28; D is undetermined. Germline lookup yields CDR1 MDHEN and CDR2 SYDVKM. CDR3 length: 14 residues. Trimming took off 6 bases at V and 7 bases at J, with 16 bases between the two ends. The CDR3 spells CASSIPDSPNTIYF. CDR3 nucleotide sequence: TGTGCCAGCAGCATTCCGGACTCGCCGAACACCATATATTTT.

V gene TRBV9 combines with J gene TRBJ2-5; 8 positions agree with TRBD2. The V gene end was trimmed by 0 bases and the J gene end by 3 bases; junction bases not matched to a gene: 7. Germline CDR1 SGDLS, CDR2 YYNGEE. The CDR3 length is 16 residues. The CDR3, as DNA: TGTGCCAGCAGCGTAGACCCAGCGGGGGAGGAAGAGACCCAGTACTTC. Residues: CASSVDPAGEEETQYF.

V and J are TRBV6-5 and TRBJ1-5; 7 nucleotides line up with TRBD1. The V gene end was trimmed by 5 bases and the J gene end by 4 bases; junction bases not matched to a gene: 5. CDR3 length: 14 residues. CDR1 is MNHEY, CDR2 SVGAGI, per germline. The CDR3 loop reads CASSGTDQNQPQHF. CDR3 coding DNA: TGTGCCAGCAGTGGGACAGACCAAAATCAGCCCCAGCATTTT.

CDR3 loop: CASSEYQYNSPLHF. The CDR3 DNA follows: TGTGCCAGCAGTGAATACCAGTATAATTCACCCCTCCACTTT. The chain uses TRBV25-1 and TRBJ1-6, with D uncertain. Germline V CDR1 and CDR2: MGHDK, SYGVNS. V was cut by 0 bases and J by 4 bases, with 4 bases left in between. CDR3 length: 14 amino acids.

This clone was observed a single time. The chain recombines TRBV19 with TRBJ2-1, with unresolved D. V was shortened by 3 bases and J by 3 bases, with 9 bases between the two germline ends. The CDR3 runs to 14 residues. Germline values: CDR1 LNHDA, CDR2 SQIVND (reference sequence). CDR3 residues: CASSISPFYNEQFF. The CDR3 DNA is TGTGCCAGTAGTATTTCTCCTTTCTACAATGAGCAGTTCTTC.